This section outlines one T cell receptor (beta chain) sequence together with its context. This specimen belongs to a study of regulatory T cells in long-lasting Graves disease. This CDR3 region has 13 residues. V was clipped by 8 bases and J by 5 bases; unmatched bases: 9. Germline assignment: CDR1 SQVTM and CDR2 ANQGSEA. Arm-PCR with iRepertoire HTBI primers amplified the CDR3 regions for these TCR beta libraries. Each CDR3 protein gets one entry after TCRdb re-called the multiplex PCR reads with MiXCR. The sample has more than 400,000 distinct CDR3 sequences, about 16% seen once; the top ten hold about 10%. Specified time point: newly diagnosed GD, antithyroid drugs for less than 3 months. Extracted PBMC RNA gave rise to the TCR library. Collection of peripheral blood (around 10 milliliters) was done using EDTA tubes. The same data also went into a second study, on T cells in Graves' hyperthyroidism and ophthalmopathy. That work adds: Uncontrolled infection, other autoimmune disease, pregnancy or lactation disqualified patients from enrolment. Blood held most thyroid clonotypes expanded above 0.001 frequency. Prediction of ophthalmopathy progression came a median around 6 months pre-onset.

The genes are TRBV29-1 and TRBJ2-7; 10 bases align to TRBD2. The receptor was derived from a woman aged 25 to 45 with Graves disease. The starting material was peripheral blood mononuclear cells (PBMCs), obtained at new diagnosis, from a patient treated with antithyroid drugs. In nucleotides, the CDR3 is TGCAGCACATCCGGGACTAGCGACGACGAGCAGTACTTC. Protein sequence: CSTSGTSDDEQYF.